The 23 T cell receptor beta chains listed next were all sequenced from one sample in a study of neurological immune-mediated disorders. One entry per CDR3 protein results from TCRdb running MiXCR on the 5' RACE reads. The sample contains about 92,000 distinct CDR3 sequences, approximately 3.5% of which appear only once. Sequencing used PBMCs. Receptors were obtained from a woman in her forties or fifties with multiple sclerosis.

There are many counts of this clonotype. The chain joins TRBV7-2 to TRBJ1-5; perhaps TRBD1 as D (5 bases). Trimming left V 8 bases short and J 3 bases short, with 14 bases between. The CDR3 is made up of 14 amino acids. Germline lookup yields CDR1 SGHTA and CDR2 FQGNSA. The CDR3 DNA is TGTGCCAGCGGCCCAGGGACGGTCAATCAGCCCCAGCATTTT. Protein product: CASGPGTVNQPQHF.

This clonotype was recorded at least ten times. The chain carries TRBV27 and TRBJ1-2; 7 bases line up with TRBD1. Looked up from germline, CDR1 is MNHEY and CDR2 is SMNVEV (reference sequence). J lost 4 bases, V lost 7 bases, and 9 bases had no gene match. The CDR3 consists of 14 residues. The CDR3 DNA reads as TGTGCCAGCAAGGGGACAGCGGTTATCTATGGCTACACCTTC. It translates to CASKGTAVIYGYTF.

This clonotype was found a few times. One junction end does not reproduce the germline sequence, and a read error may be involved. The V gene is TRBV7-7, the J gene TRBJ1-1; D call uncertain. Germline loops: CDR1 SSHAT, CDR2 FNYEAQ (reference sequence). The CDR3 runs 13 residues. The CDR3 here is CASSLDLSTEAFF. The CDR3, as DNA: TGTGCTAGCAGCTTAGACCTCTCCACTGAAGCTTTCTTT.

This clonotype appeared many times. V usage is TRBV5-1 and J usage is TRBJ1-2, with D possibly TRBD1 on 6 matching bases. The CDR3 totals 15 residues. Looked up from germline, CDR1 is SGHRS and CDR2 is YFSETQ. V dropped 6 bases and J dropped 4 bases, with 19 bases sitting between them. The chain's CDR3 is CASTTSTGASYGYTF. In DNA, the CDR3 is TGCGCCAGCACCACATCGACGGGGGCCTCCTATGGCTACACCTTC.

The sample holds many counts of this clonotype. The V gene is TRBV6-5, the J gene TRBJ1-1; weak D call: TRBD1 (6 bases). The CDR3 has 14 amino acids. Germline V gives CDR1 MNHEY, CDR2 SVGAGI. V was pared by 2 bases and J by 2 bases, with 9 bases between. The CDR3 DNA sequence: TGTGCCAGCAGTTACCAGGGGTTTAACACTGAAGCTTTCTTT. Its protein product is CASSYQGFNTEAFF.

In this sample, this clonotype turned up many times. The V and J genes are TRBV29-1 and TRBJ1-2; D is ambiguous. V lost 5 bases and J 8 bases, leaving 24 bases between the germline ends. The CDR3 runs to 15 residues. The germline CDR1 and CDR2 sequences are SQVTM and ANQGSEA. This chain's CDR3 is CSVRPTGVGSWGYTF. CDR3 coding DNA: TGCAGCGTTCGACCCACCGGGGTTGGATCCTGGGGCTACACCTTC. Full variable domain (missing parts from reference TRBV29-1 and TRBJ1-2): SAVISQKPSRDICQRGTSLTIQCQVDSQVTMMFWYRQQPGQSLTLIATANQGSEATYESGFVIDKFPISRPNLTFSTLTVSNMSPEDSSIYLCSVRPTGVGSWGYTFGSGTRLTVV.

Many counts were recorded for this clonotype. The chain uses TRBV29-1 and TRBJ1-2, with no clear D. V was clipped by 3 bases and J by 2 bases, with 13 bases between them. CDR1 is SQVTM, CDR2 ANQGSEA, per germline. The CDR3 consists of 14 residues. Here the CDR3 reads CSVDSVWQNYGYTF. CDR3 sequence (DNA): TGCAGCGTTGATTCGGTTTGGCAGAACTATGGCTACACCTTC.

Many counts were recorded for this clonotype. This chain links TRBV5-1 with TRBJ1-3; no definite D call. Germline V lookup: CDR1 SGHRS, CDR2 YFSETQ. Between the trimmed V and J ends, which lost 5 bases and 1 base, there was a span of 16 bases. The CDR3 covers 16 residues. The CDR3 DNA sequence: TGCGCCAGCAGTTTTGGGCCTCACGGTTCTGGAAACACCATATATTTT. Amino acids: CASSFGPHGSGNTIYF.

This clonotype was seen many times. The chain combines TRBV13 with TRBJ2-5; D possibly corresponds to TRBD2 (7 bases). CDR1 is PRHDT and CDR2 is FYEKMQ in the germline V gene (reference sequence). The CDR3 contains 15 residues. V lost 1 base, J lost 5 bases, and 14 bases lay in between. This chain's CDR3 is CASSLDGGPKETQYF. For the CDR3, the DNA is TGTGCCAGCAGCTTAGACGGGGGGCCAAAGGAGACCCAGTACTTC.

This clonotype was detected many times. J is TRBJ1-2 and V is TRBV20-1; D might be TRBD1 (5 bases). Germline assignment: CDR1 DFQATT and CDR2 SNEGSKA (reference sequence). Trimming cost V 1 base and J 6 bases, with 12 bases left between them. The CDR3 length is 13 residues. The CDR3 nucleotides read TGCAGTGCTAGAGTCGGGACGGACGATGGCTACACCTTC. Translated, it gives CSARVGTDDGYTF.

This clonotype has ten or more counts. CDR3 DNA: TGTGCCAGCAGTAACCGGGACCCCAGGGGCTACACCTTC. It is translated as CASSNRDPRGYTF. The chain employs TRBV25-1 and TRBJ1-2; TRBD1 is a possible D gene (5 bases). Germline CDR1 and CDR2: MGHDK and SYGVNS. Trimming cost V 5 bases and J 8 bases, with 15 bases left between them. This CDR3 spans 13 amino acids.

In this sample, this clonotype turned up a few times. The rearrangement joins TRBV5-1 to TRBJ2-7; possible D gene TRBD2, 5 bases. Germline values: CDR1 SGHRS, CDR2 YFSETQ. This CDR3 contains 14 residues. The V end was cut by 5 bases, the J end by 2 bases, with 14 bases between. The CDR3 sequence is CASSPGLDPYEQYF. The CDR3 DNA sequence: TGCGCCAGCAGTCCTGGACTGGACCCCTACGAGCAGTACTTC. The full variable domain, its missing parts supplied by reference TRBV5-1 and TRBJ2-7, is KAGVTQTPRYLIKTRGQQVTLSCSPISGHRSVSWYQQTPGQGLQFLFEYFSETQRNKGNFPGRFSGRQFSNSRSEMNVSTLELGDSALYLCASSPGLDPYEQYFGPGTRLTVT.

This clonotype has at least ten counts. J is TRBJ1-4 and V is TRBV5-1; the D gene is possibly TRBD1 (5 bases). Trimming left V 0 bases short and J 2 bases short, with 8 bases between. The CDR3 sequence is 15 residues long. From germline, CDR1 is SGHRS and CDR2 YFSETQ. The CDR3 here is CASSLAGATNEKLFF. CDR3 in DNA: TGCGCCAGCAGCTTGGCCGGGGCTACTAATGAAAAACTGTTTTTT.

Ten or more counts support this clonotype. The chain carries TRBV7-2 and TRBJ2-7; 7 bases agree with TRBD2. The germline gives CDR1 SGHTA, CDR2 FQGNSA. V was clipped by 6 bases and J by 0 bases; unmatched bases: 8. The CDR3 contains 15 residues. Written as DNA, the CDR3 is TGTGCCAGCAGTCACAGCGGGGAGAGCTCCTACGAGCAGTACTTC. It translates to CASSHSGESSYEQYF.

The V and J genes are TRBV5-6 and TRBJ2-7; D is undetermined. Germline values: CDR1 SGHDT, CDR2 YYEEEE. The CDR3 is 14 residues long. The V end was cut by 0 bases, the J end by 7 bases, with 14 bases between. In DNA, the CDR3 is TGTGCCAGCAGCTTGGGTGGATTGCCGAAAGAGCAGTACTTC. Its protein is CASSLGGLPKEQYF. The entire variable domain, with the rest obtained from reference TRBV5-6 and TRBJ2-7, is as follows: DAGVTQSPTHLIKTRGQQVTLRCSPKSGHDTVSWYQQALGQGPQFIFQYYEEEERQRGNFPDRFSGHQFPNYSSELNVNALLLGDSALYLCASSLGGLPKEQYFGPGTRLTVT.

This clonotype was recorded a few times. This chain uses TRBV18 with TRBJ2-7; possible D gene TRBD1, 6 bases. There are 14 residues in the CDR3. V lost 3 bases, J lost 3 bases, and 12 bases lay in between. Germline assignment: CDR1 KGHSH and CDR2 LQKENI. The CDR3 region is CASSPMRTDYEQYF. CDR3 sequence (DNA): TGTGCCAGCTCACCGATGAGGACAGACTACGAGCAGTACTTC.

This clonotype was counted many times. The rearrangement uses TRBV10-3 and TRBJ2-5; the match to TRBD2 covers 11 bases. Germline loops: CDR1 ENHRY, CDR2 SYGVKD. Losses at the gene ends were 10 bases for V and 4 bases for J; bases not matched to a gene: 5. The CDR3 spans 13 residues. The CDR3 DNA reads TGTGCCAGCGGGACTAGCGGAACAGAGACCCAGTACTTC. Its protein is CASGTSGTETQYF.

A few counts support this clonotype. This chain links TRBV7-8 with TRBJ1-4; no definite D call. CDR1 is SGHVS, CDR2 FQNEAQ, per germline. The CDR3 length is 15 residues. V lost 2 bases, J lost 4 bases, and 11 bases lay in between. CDR3 sequence reads: CASSLRIQLNEKLFF. CDR3 nucleotides: TGTGCCAGCAGCTTACGGATACAGCTTAATGAAAAACTGTTTTTT.

This clonotype has ten or more counts. This chain uses TRBV12-3 or TRBV12-4 with TRBJ1-5; 7 bases agree with TRBD1. With 4 bases clipped from V and 3 bases from J, the junction kept 3 bases outside the gene matches. The CDR3 loop spans 14 amino acids. The DNA for the CDR3 is TGTGCCAGCAGTTACCAGGGGGTCAATCAGCCCCAGCATTTT. It encodes CASSYQGVNQPQHF.

This clonotype was detected many times. The genes are TRBV29-1 and TRBJ1-2; no clear D. This CDR3 has 12 amino acids. Per germline, CDR1 SQVTM and CDR2 ANQGSEA. The ends were cut back, 3 bases at V and 8 bases at J, with 13 bases in the middle. As DNA, the CDR3 is TGCAGCGTTGAGAGCGGGCGTGGGGGCTACACCTTC. Translating gives CSVESGRGGYTF.

This clonotype was detected ten times or more. The rearrangement uses TRBV20-1 and TRBJ2-3; D is unresolved. CDR3 length: 15 residues. V lost 3 bases and J lost 0, with 13 bases in between. Germline CDR1 DFQATT, CDR2 SNEGSKA (reference sequence). The CDR3 loop reads CSASNRFPSTDTQYF. The CDR3 DNA sequence: TGCAGTGCTAGTAATAGATTCCCCAGCACAGATACGCAGTATTTT.

The table lists this clonotype with a few counts. The CDR3 loop is CASAGFDEQFF. The CDR3 nucleotides are TGTGCTTCGGCGGGGTTTGATGAGCAGTTCTTC. V gene TRBV2 combines with J gene TRBJ2-1; TRBD2 might be the D (6 bases). This CDR3 region has 11 residues. Germline CDR1 SNHLY, CDR2 FYNNEI.

This clonotype was detected many times. This sequence joins TRBV7-2 and TRBJ2-1, with TRBD1 matching over 8 bases. V was clipped by 1 base and J by 4 bases; unmatched bases: 3. CDR1 and CDR2 from the germline V gene are SGHTA and FQGNSA. CDR3 length equals 15 residues. The DNA of the CDR3 is TGTGCCAGCAGCTTAGTGGGACAGGCGTACAATGAGCAGTTCTTC. This sequence encodes CASSLVGQAYNEQFF.